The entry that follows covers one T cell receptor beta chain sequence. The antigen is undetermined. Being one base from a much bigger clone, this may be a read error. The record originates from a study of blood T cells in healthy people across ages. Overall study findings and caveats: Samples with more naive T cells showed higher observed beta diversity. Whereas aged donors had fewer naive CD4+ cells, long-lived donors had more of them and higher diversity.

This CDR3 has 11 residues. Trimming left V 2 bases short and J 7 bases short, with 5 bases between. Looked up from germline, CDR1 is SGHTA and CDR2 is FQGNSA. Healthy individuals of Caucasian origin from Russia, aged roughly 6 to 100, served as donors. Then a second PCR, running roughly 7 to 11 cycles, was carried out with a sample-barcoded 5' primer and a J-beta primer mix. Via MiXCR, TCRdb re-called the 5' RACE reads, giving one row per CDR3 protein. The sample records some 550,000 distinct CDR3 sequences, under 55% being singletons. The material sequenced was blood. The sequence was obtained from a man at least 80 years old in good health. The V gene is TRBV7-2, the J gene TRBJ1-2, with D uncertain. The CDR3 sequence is CASSLWSGYTF. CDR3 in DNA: TGTGCCAGCAGCTTATGGTCTGGCTACACCTTC.